This TCR beta chain was documented in a study of T-cell reconstitution after alpha-beta-depleted transplantation in children. Researchers prepared the TCRbeta library using unique molecular identifiers, the study reports. From the PCR reads, TCRdb called clonotypes with MiXCR, one entry per CDR3 protein. Of hundreds of thousands of distinct CDR3 sequences listed, 15% to 20% are singletons. CDR1 is DFQATT, CDR2 SNEGSKA, per germline (reference sequence). The length of the CDR3 is 13 residues. V trimming: 3 bases; J trimming: 3 bases; junction bases outside the gene matches: 4. Sample: PBMCs from the stem cell graft donor, taken from the stem cell graft. The sequence was obtained from a human donor who donated a stem cell graft to a child with acute myeloid leukemia. This sequence joins TRBV20-1 and TRBJ2-7; TRBD2 aligns across 8 bases. The DNA of the CDR3 is TGCAGTGCTAGCGGGGGGGACTTCTACGAGCAGTACTTC. It translates to CSASGGDFYEQYF.